These 11 T cell receptor beta chains share one sample of origin, sequenced in a study of T cells in Graves' hyperthyroidism and ophthalmopathy. The CDR3 regions of TCR beta were amplified from RNA transcripts. TCR CDR3 regions were first amplified by RT-PCR with HTBI primers. TCRdb called the multiplex PCR reads again in MiXCR, with one record for every CDR3 protein. The sample yields roughly 180,000 distinct CDR3 sequences, approximately 15% seen once. The specimen was blood. The receptor source for this set is a woman aged 45 to 65 with Graves' hyperthyroidism.

The chain employs TRBV9 and TRBJ1-2, with 9 bases that match TRBD1. Germline V CDR1 and CDR2: SGDLS, YYNGEE. CDR3 length: 17 residues. V shed 3 bases, J shed 3 bases, and the junction held 12 bases outside the gene matches. The CDR3 loop reads CASSGGTGRLFDYGYTF. The CDR3 coding sequence is TGTGCCAGCAGCGGAGGGACAGGGCGGTTATTTGACTATGGCTACACCTTC. Looking up the rest from reference TRBV9 and TRBJ1-2 gives the full variable domain: DSGVTQTPKHLITATGQRVTLRCSPRSGDLSVYWYQQSLDQGLQFLIQYYNGEERAKGNILERFSAQQFPDLHSELNLSSLELGDSALYFCASSGGTGRLFDYGYTFGSGTRLTVV.

This clonotype was seen ten or more times. The chain is built from TRBV2 and TRBJ2-7, with 8 bases identical to TRBD1. CDR3 length: 14 amino acids. V trimming: 8 bases; J trimming: 7 bases; junction bases outside the gene matches: 13. CDR1 and CDR2 (germline): SNHLY, FYNNEI. The CDR3 protein is CASGLDRGTDEQYF. CDR3 nucleotides: TGTGCCAGCGGACTTGACAGGGGAACGGATGAGCAGTACTTC.

This chain joins TRBV20-1 and TRBJ2-7, with unresolved D. The CDR3 totals 13 residues. Germline V gives CDR1 DFQATT, CDR2 SNEGSKA (reference sequence). V was trimmed by 1 base and J by 3 bases, leaving 10 bases between them. CDR3 in DNA: TGCAGTGCTAGAGGTAGCCAAGACTACGAGCAGTACTTC. Translating gives CSARGSQDYEQYF.

The table lists this clonotype with many counts. The chain combines TRBV6-2 or TRBV6-3 with TRBJ1-5; D is ambiguous. The V and J ends lost 2 bases and 2 bases respectively, with 13 bases between them. The germline gives CDR1 MNHEY, CDR2 SVGEGT. There are 16 residues in the CDR3. The CDR3 sequence is CASSYETGSRNQPQHF. Here the CDR3 DNA reads TGTGCCAGCAGTTACGAAACGGGAAGTCGCAATCAGCCCCAGCATTTT.

This clonotype was found many times. This sequence joins TRBV12-3 or TRBV12-4 and TRBJ2-3; TRBD1 agrees at 10 bases. The V and J ends lost 2 bases and 5 bases, in that order; junction bases with no gene match: 7. This CDR3 has 16 residues. The CDR3 bases are TGTGCCAGCAGTTTAAGACAGGGGGCGCGAAGAGATACGCAGTATTTT. The encoded protein is CASSLRQGARRDTQYF.

This clonotype came up many times. This rearrangement joins TRBV6-1 to TRBJ2-7, with D perhaps matching TRBD1 or TRBD2 (6 bases each). The CDR3 is made up of 14 amino acids. Germline CDR1 reads MNHNS; CDR2 reads SASEGT. V lost 6 bases and J 0 bases, leaving 12 bases between the germline ends. The CDR3 DNA is TGTGCCAGCAGAAACAGGGACTTCTCCTACGAGCAGTACTTC. Translated, it gives CASRNRDFSYEQYF.

Comment on this clonotype: A much larger clone is a single base away; this may be a read error. The chain has TRBV2 and TRBJ2-3; D might be TRBD1 or TRBD2, each matching 5 bases. This CDR3 is built from 19 residues. CDR1 SNHLY and CDR2 FYNNEI come from the germline V gene. CDR3 region: CASNPLVSIGVASTGTQYF. The CDR3 nucleotides are TGTGCCAGCAACCCTTTAGTCTCGATTGGTGTGGCTAGCACAGGTACGCAGTATTTT.

The V and J genes are TRBV28 and TRBJ2-3; no reliable D call. V lost 3 bases to trimming and J lost 2 bases, with 6 bases between them. Germline CDR1 and CDR2: MDHEN and SYDVKM. The CDR3 contains 13 residues. CDR3 in amino acids: CASSLYDTDTQYF. CDR3 nucleotides: TGTGCCAGCAGTTTGTACGACACAGATACGCAGTATTTT.

This clonotype was counted many times. The chain joins TRBV5-1 to TRBJ2-2; 9 positions match TRBD1. Trimming at V came to 4 bases and at J to 5 bases, leaving 3 bases not matched to a gene. Germline V CDR1 and CDR2: SGHRS, YFSETQ. The CDR3 spans 14 residues. CDR3 loop: CASSAGQGTGELFF. The CDR3 DNA sequence: TGCGCCAGCAGCGCCGGACAGGGGACCGGGGAGCTGTTTTTT.

With regard to this clonotype: At one boundary the junction diverges from the germline segment, which might be a read error. V usage is TRBV4-1 and J usage is TRBJ1-1; 9 bases are shared with TRBD1. The CDR3 contains 17 residues. Germline CDR1 is MGHRA and CDR2 is YSYEKL. In nucleotides, the CDR3 is TGCGCCAGCGGCCACCGCCCACAGGGGGCCATGAACACTGAAGCTTTCTTT. Protein product: CASGHRPQGAMNTEAFF.

This clonotype was seen at least ten times. J is TRBJ1-3 and V is TRBV7-9; the D gene is possibly TRBD1 (5 bases). Trimming left V 0 bases short and J 2 bases short, with 8 bases between. CDR1 SEHNR and CDR2 FQNEAQ come from the germline V gene (reference sequence). The CDR3 runs 15 residues. As DNA, the CDR3 is TGTGCCAGCAGCTTAGCAAGGGGAGCTGGAAACACCATATATTTT. Protein product: CASSLARGAGNTIYF.